The sequence of this TCR beta chain was determined in a study of blood T cell repertoires in COVID-19. Trimming shortened V by 8 bases and J by 7 bases, and 15 bases separated the two germline ends. There are 14 residues in the CDR3. Germline CDR1 is MNHEY and CDR2 is SMNVEV (reference sequence). Clones were read by immunoSEQ multiplex PCR, and TCRdb kept only the in-frame ones, dropping some. Found here are 50,000 to 65,000 clones, around 86% of them singletons; the top ten hold 3.2%. This TCR came from a man aged 45-65 years with active COVID-19. The chain carries TRBV27 and TRBJ1-6, with D possibly matching TRBD1 (5 bases). The sequenced sample was peripheral blood. The CDR3 loop reads CASGDWGSNSPLHF. CDR3 bases: TGTGCCAGCGGCGATTGGGGCTCAAATTCACCCCTCCACTTT.